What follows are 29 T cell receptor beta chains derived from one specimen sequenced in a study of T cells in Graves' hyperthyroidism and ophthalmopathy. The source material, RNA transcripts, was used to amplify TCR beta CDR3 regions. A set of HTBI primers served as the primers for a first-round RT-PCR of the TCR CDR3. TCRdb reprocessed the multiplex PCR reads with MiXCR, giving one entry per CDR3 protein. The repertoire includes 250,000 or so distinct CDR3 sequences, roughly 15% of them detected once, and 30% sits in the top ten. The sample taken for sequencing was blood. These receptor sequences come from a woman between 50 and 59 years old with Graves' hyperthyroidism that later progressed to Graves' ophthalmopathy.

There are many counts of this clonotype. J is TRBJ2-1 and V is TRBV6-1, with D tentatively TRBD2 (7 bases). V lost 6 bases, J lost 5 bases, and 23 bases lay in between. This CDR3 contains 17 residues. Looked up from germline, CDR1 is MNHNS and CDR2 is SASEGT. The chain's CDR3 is CASSGTLPGGLDNEQFF. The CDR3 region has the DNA TGTGCCAGCAGCGGGACACTACCGGGGGGCCTAGACAATGAGCAGTTCTTC.

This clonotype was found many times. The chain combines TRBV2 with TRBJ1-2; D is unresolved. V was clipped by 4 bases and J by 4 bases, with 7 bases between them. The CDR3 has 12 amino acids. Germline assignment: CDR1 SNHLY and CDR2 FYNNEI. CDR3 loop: CASSGILYGYTF. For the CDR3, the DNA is TGTGCCAGCAGTGGCATTCTCTATGGCTACACCTTC.

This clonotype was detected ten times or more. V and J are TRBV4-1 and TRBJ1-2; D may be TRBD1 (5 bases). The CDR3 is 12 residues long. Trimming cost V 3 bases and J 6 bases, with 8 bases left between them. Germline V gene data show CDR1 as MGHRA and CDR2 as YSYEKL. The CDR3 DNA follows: TGCGCCAGCAGCCATCCAGGGAATGGCTACACCTTC. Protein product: CASSHPGNGYTF.

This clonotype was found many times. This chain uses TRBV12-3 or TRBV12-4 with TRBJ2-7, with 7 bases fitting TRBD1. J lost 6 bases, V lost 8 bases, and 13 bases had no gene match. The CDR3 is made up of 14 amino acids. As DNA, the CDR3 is TGTGCCAGCTCCTTGACAGGGCCTAAGGGCGAGCAGTACTTC. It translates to CASSLTGPKGEQYF.

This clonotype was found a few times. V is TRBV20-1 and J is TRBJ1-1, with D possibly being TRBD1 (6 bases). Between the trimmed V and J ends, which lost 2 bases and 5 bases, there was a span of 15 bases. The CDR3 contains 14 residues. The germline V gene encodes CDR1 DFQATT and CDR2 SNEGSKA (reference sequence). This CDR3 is CSARNQGSMTEAFF. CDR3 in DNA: TGCAGTGCTAGAAACCAGGGGAGTATGACTGAAGCTTTCTTT.

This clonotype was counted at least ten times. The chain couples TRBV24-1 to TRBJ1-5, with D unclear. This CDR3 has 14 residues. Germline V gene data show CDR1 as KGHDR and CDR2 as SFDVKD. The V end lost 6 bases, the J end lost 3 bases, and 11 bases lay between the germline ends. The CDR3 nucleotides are TGTGCCACCAGTCCGGCCATATTCAATCAGCCCCAGCATTTT. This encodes CATSPAIFNQPQHF.

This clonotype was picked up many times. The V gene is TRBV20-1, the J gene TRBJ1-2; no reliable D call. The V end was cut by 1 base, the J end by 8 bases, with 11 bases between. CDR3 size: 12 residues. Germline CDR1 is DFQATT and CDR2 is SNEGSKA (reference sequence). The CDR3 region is CSARVQSRGYTF. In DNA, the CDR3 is TGCAGTGCTAGAGTTCAATCTCGAGGCTACACCTTC.

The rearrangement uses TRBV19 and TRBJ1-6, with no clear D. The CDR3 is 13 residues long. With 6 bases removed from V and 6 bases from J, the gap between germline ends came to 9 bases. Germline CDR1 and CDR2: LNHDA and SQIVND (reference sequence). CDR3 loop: CASRIGGNSPLHF. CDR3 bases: TGTGCCAGTAGGATTGGCGGTAATTCACCCCTCCACTTT. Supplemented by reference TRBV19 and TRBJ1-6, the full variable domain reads DGGITQSPKYLFRKEGQNVTLSCEQNLNHDAMYWYRQDPGQGLRLIYYSQIVNDFQKGDIAEGYSVSREKKESFPLTVTSAQKNPTAFYLCASRIGGNSPLHFGNGTRLTVT.

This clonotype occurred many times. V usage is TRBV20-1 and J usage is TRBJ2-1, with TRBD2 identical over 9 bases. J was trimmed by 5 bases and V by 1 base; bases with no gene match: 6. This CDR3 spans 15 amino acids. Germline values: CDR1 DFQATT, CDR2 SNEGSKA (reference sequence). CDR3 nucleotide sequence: TGCAGTGCTAGAGGTCAGCTAGCGGGAAACAATGAGCAGTTCTTC. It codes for CSARGQLAGNNEQFF.

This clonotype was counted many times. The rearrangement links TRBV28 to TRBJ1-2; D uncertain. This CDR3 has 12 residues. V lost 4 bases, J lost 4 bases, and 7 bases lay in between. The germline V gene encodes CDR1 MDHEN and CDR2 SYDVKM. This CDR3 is CASSSGFYGYTF. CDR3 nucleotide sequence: TGTGCCAGCAGTTCTGGATTCTATGGCTACACCTTC.

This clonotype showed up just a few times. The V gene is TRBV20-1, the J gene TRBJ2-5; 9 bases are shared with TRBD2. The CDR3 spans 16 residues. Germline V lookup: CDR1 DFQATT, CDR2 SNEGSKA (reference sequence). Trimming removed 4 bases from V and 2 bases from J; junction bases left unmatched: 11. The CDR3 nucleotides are TGCAGTGCTAAGACCTCCTTAGCGGGGGATCAAGAGACCCAGTACTTC. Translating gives CSAKTSLAGDQETQYF.

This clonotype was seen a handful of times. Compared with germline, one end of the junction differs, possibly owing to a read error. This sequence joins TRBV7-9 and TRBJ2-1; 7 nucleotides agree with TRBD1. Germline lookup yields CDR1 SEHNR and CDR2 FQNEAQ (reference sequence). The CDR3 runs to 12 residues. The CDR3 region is CASSRDSNEQFF. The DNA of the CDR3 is TGCGCCAGCAGCCGGGACAGCAATGAGCAGTTCTTC. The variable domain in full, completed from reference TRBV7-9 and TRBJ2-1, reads DTGVSQNPRHKITKRGQNVTFRCDPISEHNRLYWYRQTLGQGPEFLTYFQNEAQLEKSRLLSDRFSAERPKGSFSTLEIQRTEQGDSAMYLCASSRDSNEQFFGPGTRLTVL.

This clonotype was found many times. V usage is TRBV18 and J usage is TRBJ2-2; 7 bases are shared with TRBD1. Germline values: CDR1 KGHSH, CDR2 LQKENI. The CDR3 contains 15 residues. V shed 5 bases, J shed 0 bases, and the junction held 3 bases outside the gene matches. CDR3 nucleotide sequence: TGTGCCAGCTCAACTGGGACAGCGAACACCGGGGAGCTGTTTTTT. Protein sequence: CASSTGTANTGELFF.

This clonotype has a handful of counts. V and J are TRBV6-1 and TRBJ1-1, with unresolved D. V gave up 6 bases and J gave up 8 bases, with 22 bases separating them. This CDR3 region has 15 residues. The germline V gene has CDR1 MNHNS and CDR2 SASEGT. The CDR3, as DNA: TGTGCCAGCAGACTCGGCTCGGGCTCCGGTCCGGAAGCTTTCTTT. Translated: CASRLGSGSGPEAFF.

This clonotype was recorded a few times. The CDR3 sequence: CASSAWDSTDTQYF. The CDR3 nucleotides read TGTGCCAGCAGCGCCTGGGACAGCACAGATACGCAGTATTTT. This chain joins TRBV9 and TRBJ2-3, with D tentatively TRBD1 or TRBD2 (5 bases each). CDR3 size: 14 residues. Germline lookup yields CDR1 SGDLS and CDR2 YYNGEE. V shed 3 bases and J shed 0 bases, with 8 bases lying between them.

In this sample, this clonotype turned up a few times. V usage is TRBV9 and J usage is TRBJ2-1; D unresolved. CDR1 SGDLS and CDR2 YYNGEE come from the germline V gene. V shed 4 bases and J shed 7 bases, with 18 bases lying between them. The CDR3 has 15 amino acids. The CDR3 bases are TGTGCCAGCAGCACTTCATCTAGGTCCGGGAATGAGCAGTTCTTC. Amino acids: CASSTSSRSGNEQFF.

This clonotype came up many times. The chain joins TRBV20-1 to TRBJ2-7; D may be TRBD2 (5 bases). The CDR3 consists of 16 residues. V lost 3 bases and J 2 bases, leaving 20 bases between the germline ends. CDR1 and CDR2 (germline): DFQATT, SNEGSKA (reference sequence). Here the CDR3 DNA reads TGCAGTGCTAGGTACCTCTATGGGGAGTCGCCCTACGAGCAGTACTTC. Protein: CSARYLYGESPYEQYF.

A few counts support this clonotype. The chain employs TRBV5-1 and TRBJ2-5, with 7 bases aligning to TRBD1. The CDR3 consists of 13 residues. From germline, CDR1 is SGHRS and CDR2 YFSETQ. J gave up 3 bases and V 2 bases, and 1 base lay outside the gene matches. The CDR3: CASSFGQEETQYF. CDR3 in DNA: TGCGCCAGCAGCTTTGGACAGGAAGAGACCCAGTACTTC.

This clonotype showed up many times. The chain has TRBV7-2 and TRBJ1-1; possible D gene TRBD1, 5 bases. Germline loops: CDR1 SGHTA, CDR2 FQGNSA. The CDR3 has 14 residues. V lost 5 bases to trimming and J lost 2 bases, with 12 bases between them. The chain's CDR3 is CASSHQGRNTEAFF. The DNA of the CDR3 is TGTGCCAGCAGCCACCAGGGCCGAAACACTGAAGCTTTCTTT.

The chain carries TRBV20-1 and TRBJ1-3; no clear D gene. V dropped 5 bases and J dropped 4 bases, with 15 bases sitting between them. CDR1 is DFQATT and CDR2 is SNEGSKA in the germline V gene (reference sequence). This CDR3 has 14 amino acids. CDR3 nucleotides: TGCAGTGCTCTGTCCCCCCTACAGGGAAACACCATATATTTT. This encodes CSALSPLQGNTIYF.

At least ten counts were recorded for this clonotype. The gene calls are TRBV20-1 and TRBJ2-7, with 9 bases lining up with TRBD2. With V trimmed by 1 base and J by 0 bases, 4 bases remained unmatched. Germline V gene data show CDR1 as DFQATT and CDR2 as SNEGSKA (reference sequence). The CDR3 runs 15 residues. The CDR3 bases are TGCAGTGCTAGAGTCCCGGGACTAGCCTCCTACGAGCAGTACTTC. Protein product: CSARVPGLASYEQYF.

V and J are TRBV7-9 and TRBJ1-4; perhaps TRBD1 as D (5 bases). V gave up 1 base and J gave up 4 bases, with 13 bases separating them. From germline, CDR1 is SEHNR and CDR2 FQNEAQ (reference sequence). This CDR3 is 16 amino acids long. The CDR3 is CASSLVSGGYNEKLFF. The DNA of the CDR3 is TGTGCCAGCAGCTTAGTATCGGGGGGATATAATGAAAAACTGTTTTTT.

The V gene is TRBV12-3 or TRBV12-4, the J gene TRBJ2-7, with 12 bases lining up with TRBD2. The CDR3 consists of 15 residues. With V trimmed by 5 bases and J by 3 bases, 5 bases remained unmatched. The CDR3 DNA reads TGTGCCAGCAGTCCAAGGACTAGCGGGAACTACGAGCAGTACTTC. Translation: CASSPRTSGNYEQYF.

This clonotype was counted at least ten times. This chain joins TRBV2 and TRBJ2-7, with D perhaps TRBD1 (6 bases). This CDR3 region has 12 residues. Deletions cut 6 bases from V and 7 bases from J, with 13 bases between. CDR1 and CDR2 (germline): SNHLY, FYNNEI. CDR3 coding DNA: TGTGCCAGCAGCAGACAGGATTCGGAGCAGTACTTC. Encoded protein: CASSRQDSEQYF.

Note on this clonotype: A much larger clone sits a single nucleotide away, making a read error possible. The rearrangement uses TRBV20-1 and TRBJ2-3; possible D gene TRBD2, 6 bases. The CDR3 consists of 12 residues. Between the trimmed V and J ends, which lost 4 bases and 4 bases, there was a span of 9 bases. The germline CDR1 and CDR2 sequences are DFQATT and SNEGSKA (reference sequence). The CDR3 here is CSATIAADTQYF. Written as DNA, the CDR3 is TGCAGTGCTACAATAGCGGCAGATACGCAGTATTTT.

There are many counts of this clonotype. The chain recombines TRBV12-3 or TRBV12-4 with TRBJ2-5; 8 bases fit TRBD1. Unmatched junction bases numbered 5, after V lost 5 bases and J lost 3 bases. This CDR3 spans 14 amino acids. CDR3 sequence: CASSHGQGEETQYF. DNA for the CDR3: TGTGCCAGCAGTCACGGACAGGGTGAAGAGACCCAGTACTTC.

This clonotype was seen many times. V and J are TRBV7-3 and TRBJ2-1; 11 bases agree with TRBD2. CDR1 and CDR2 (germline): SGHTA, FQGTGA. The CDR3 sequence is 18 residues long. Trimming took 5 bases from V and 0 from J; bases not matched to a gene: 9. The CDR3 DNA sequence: TGTGCCAGCAGCCCGGGACTAGCGGTTACGACCTCCTACAATGAGCAGTTCTTC. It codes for CASSPGLAVTTSYNEQFF.

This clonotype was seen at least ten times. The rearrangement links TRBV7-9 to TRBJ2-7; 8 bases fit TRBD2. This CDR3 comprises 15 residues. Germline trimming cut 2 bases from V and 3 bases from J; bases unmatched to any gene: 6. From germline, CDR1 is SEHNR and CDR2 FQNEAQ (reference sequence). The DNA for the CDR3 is TGTGCCAGCAGCTTAAAAAGCGGGAGCCGCTACGAGCAGTACTTC. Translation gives CASSLKSGSRYEQYF.

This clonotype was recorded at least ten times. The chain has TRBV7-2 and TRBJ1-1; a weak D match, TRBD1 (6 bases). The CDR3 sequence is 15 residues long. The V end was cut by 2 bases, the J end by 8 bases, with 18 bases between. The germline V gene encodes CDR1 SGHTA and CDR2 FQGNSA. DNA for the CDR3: TGTGCCAGCAGCTTATACGGTGTCCGGGGGACAGAAGCTTTCTTT. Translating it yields CASSLYGVRGTEAFF.